This T cell receptor beta chain comes out of a study of blood T cells in healthy people across ages. Then a second PCR, running about 7 to 11 cycles, was carried out with a sample-barcoded 5' primer and a J-beta primer mix. TCRdb ran MiXCR on the 5' RACE reads and lists one entry per CDR3 protein. The sample carries hundreds of thousands of distinct CDR3 sequences, 45% to 60% recorded once. CDR3 length: 17 amino acids. Trimming took off 1 base at V and 0 bases at J, with 17 bases between the two ends. Germline V gives CDR1 SGHRS, CDR2 YFSETQ. In its sample, this clonotype was seen many times. The V and J genes are TRBV5-1 and TRBJ2-7; D may be TRBD2 (6 bases). The sequenced sample was blood. The source of this sequence is a woman of 80 years or more in good health. The CDR3 loop is CASSLWGTTSNSYEQYF. For the CDR3, the DNA is TGCGCCAGCAGCTTGTGGGGGACGACTAGTAACTCCTACGAGCAGTACTTC.